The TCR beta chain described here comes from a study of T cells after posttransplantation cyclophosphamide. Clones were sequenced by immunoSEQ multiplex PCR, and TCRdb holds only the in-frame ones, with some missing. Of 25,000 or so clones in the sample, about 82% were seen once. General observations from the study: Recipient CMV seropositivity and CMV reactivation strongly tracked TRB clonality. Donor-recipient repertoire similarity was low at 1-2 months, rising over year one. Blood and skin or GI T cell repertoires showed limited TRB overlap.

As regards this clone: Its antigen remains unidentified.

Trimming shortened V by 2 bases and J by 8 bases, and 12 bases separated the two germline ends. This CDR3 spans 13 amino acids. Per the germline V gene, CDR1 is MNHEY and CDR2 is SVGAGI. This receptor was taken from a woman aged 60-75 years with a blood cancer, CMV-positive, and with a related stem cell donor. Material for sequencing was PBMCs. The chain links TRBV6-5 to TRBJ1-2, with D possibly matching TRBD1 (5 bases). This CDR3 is CASSYGPGRGYTF. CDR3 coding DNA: TGTGCCAGCAGTTACGGTCCAGGGCGCGGCTACACCTTC.